This TCR beta chain was identified in a study of shared clonotypes between healthy human individuals. Study-wide background: There were three CD4 naive, three CD4 memory, two CD8 naive and one CD8 memory plates per donor.

The CDR3 has 13 residues. V was clipped by 3 bases and J by 4 bases, with 10 bases between them. The germline CDR1 and CDR2 sequences are PRHDT and FYEKMQ (reference sequence). The data were produced by immunoSEQ multiplex PCR, yet TCRdb's version contains in-frame clones alone and is incomplete. The table includes roughly 2.1 million clones, about 92% detected once. Cells designated naive CD8 were CD45RO-negative and were positively selected for CCR7, with terminally differentiated effector memory CD45RA+ cells excluded. This TCR came from a man aged 18-30 years in good health. Some clones in this sample may be carry-over from other donors' samples. This sequence joins TRBV13 and TRBJ2-7, with D possibly being TRBD2 (6 bases). Sequencing was done on a sample of naive CD8+ T cells from PBMCs. The CDR3 region has the DNA TGTGCCAGCAGCTTTCGGGAGTCATACGAGCAGTACTTC. Translating gives CASSFRESYEQYF.